This entry lists 19 T cell receptor beta chains sequenced from one sample in a study of CD8 T cells in ankylosing spondylitis. MiXCR, run by TCRdb on the 5' RACE reads, gives a single entry per CDR3 protein. This sample carries roughly 140,000 distinct CDR3 sequences, 40% to 50% of them seen once, and the ten largest clones take 15%. Sequencing was performed on synovial fluid, either unsorted or a sorted T cell fraction (not recorded which). All receptors derive from a male donor with ankylosing spondylitis.

This clonotype appeared many times. The chain combines TRBV28 with TRBJ2-7, with D perhaps TRBD1 (6 bases). From germline, CDR1 is MDHEN and CDR2 SYDVKM. The V end was cut by 6 bases, the J end by 6 bases, with 15 bases between. The length of the CDR3 is 13 residues. CDR3 region: CASRPQGIAEQYF. The DNA of the CDR3 is TGTGCCAGCAGACCCCAGGGGATCGCCGAGCAGTACTTC.

The chain links TRBV11-1 to TRBJ2-2; possibly TRBD1 for D (6 bases). Trimming removed 1 base at V and 4 bases at J, with 10 bases between. CDR3 size: 15 residues. Germline assignment: CDR1 SGHAT and CDR2 FQDESV (reference sequence). CDR3 DNA sequence: TGTGCCAGCAGCTTAGTCGCAGGGGTCACCGGGGAGCTGTTTTTT. Amino acid sequence: CASSLVAGVTGELFF.

The genes are TRBV20-1 and TRBJ2-7, with D unresolved. The V and J ends lost 3 bases and 13 bases respectively, with 22 bases between them. This CDR3 is built from 13 residues. Germline-derived CDR1 and CDR2 are DFQATT and SNEGSKA (reference sequence). CDR3 residues: CSARRRTHTASYF. For the CDR3, the DNA is TGCAGTGCTAGGAGAAGGACCCACACAGCTTCCTACTTC.

The chain combines TRBV6-1 with TRBJ1-2, with a possible D match to TRBD1 (6 bases). This CDR3 region has 16 residues. Trimming took 3 bases from V and 4 from J, leaving 18 bases between them. Germline V CDR1 and CDR2: MNHNS, SASEGT. The chain's CDR3 is CASSELGDRPLYGYTF. The CDR3 nucleotides are TGTGCCAGCAGTGAGCTCGGAGACAGGCCCCTCTATGGCTACACCTTC.

The V call is TRBV27, the J call TRBJ2-7; 11 bases fit TRBD2. Germline lookup yields CDR1 MNHEY and CDR2 SMNVEV (reference sequence). After removal of 5 bases from V and 4 bases from J, the junction contained 7 bases not matched to a gene. The CDR3 loop spans 15 amino acids. CDR3 in amino acids: CASSILLAGEYEQYF. CDR3 in DNA: TGTGCCAGCAGTATTCTACTAGCGGGAGAATACGAGCAGTACTTC.

The chain has TRBV27 and TRBJ1-3; perhaps TRBD1 as D (5 bases). The CDR3 is made up of 15 amino acids. Germline V gives CDR1 MNHEY, CDR2 SMNVEV (reference sequence). Trimming stripped 5 bases from V and 0 bases from J, with 11 bases between. The DNA of the CDR3 is TGTGCCAGCAGTCGGGGACGTAGCTCTGGAAACACCATATATTTT. Amino acid sequence: CASSRGRSSGNTIYF.

This clonotype was counted a few times. This chain connects TRBV11-2 to TRBJ2-1; TRBD2 agrees at 7 bases. Germline V gene sequence: CDR1 SGHAT, CDR2 FQNNGV. Trimming took 7 bases from V and 3 from J; bases not matched to a gene: 12. The CDR3 totals 16 residues. The CDR3 here is CASTLGGYTFYNEQFF. The CDR3, as DNA: TGTGCCAGCACCTTGGGGGGGTACACCTTCTACAATGAGCAGTTCTTC. The full variable domain, its missing parts supplied by reference TRBV11-2 and TRBJ2-1, is EAGVAQSPRYKIIEKRQSVAFWCNPISGHATLYWYQQILGQGPKLLIQFQNNGVVDDSQLPKDRFSAERLKGVDSTLKIQPAKLEDSAVYLCASTLGGYTFYNEQFFGPGTRLTVL.

This clonotype was observed once. CDR3 sequence (DNA): TGTGCCAGCAGTGAAGAACAGGGGTATGTGTACGAGCAGTACTTC. Residues: CASSEEQGYVYEQYF. The rearrangement joins TRBV6-1 to TRBJ2-7; TRBD1 matches at 7 bases. This CDR3 is built from 15 residues. Germline V gives CDR1 MNHNS, CDR2 SASEGT. V dropped 1 base and J dropped 4; count of bases not matched to a gene: 7.

The chain has TRBV5-1 and TRBJ1-1; D gene ambiguous. Trimming took 4 bases from V and 1 from J, leaving 17 bases between them. This CDR3 has 16 amino acids. The V gene's germline CDR1 is SGHRS and CDR2 YFSETQ. CDR3 residues: CASSPEGGRRNTEAFF. For the CDR3, the DNA is TGCGCCAGCAGCCCTGAAGGAGGGCGTAGGAACACTGAAGCTTTCTTT. Full variable domain (rest looked up from reference TRBV5-1 and TRBJ1-1): KAGVTQTPRYLIKTRGQQVTLSCSPISGHRSVSWYQQTPGQGLQFLFEYFSETQRNKGNFPGRFSGRQFSNSRSEMNVSTLELGDSALYLCASSPEGGRRNTEAFFGQGTRLTVV.

This clonotype was seen a handful of times. The chain combines TRBV2 with TRBJ2-1, with D unresolved. CDR3 length: 15 amino acids. Trimming cost V 4 bases and J 0 bases, with 10 bases left between them. CDR1 is SNHLY and CDR2 is FYNNEI in the germline V gene. The CDR3 nucleotides are TGTGCCAGCAGTGTTCCTCAGAGCTCCTACAATGAGCAGTTCTTC. This encodes CASSVPQSSYNEQFF.

The rearrangement links TRBV28 to TRBJ2-7; 8 bases are a match to TRBD2. After removal of 5 bases from V and 1 base from J, the junction contained 13 bases not matched to a gene. CDR1 is MDHEN, CDR2 SYDVKM, per germline. CDR3 length: 17 residues. The CDR3 DNA reads as TGTGCCAGCAGTCCCACCCCCGGGGGGGCGTTATCCTACGAGCAGTACTTC. Translation gives CASSPTPGGALSYEQYF.

This chain uses TRBV10-3 with TRBJ2-3; 12 bases line up with TRBD2. This CDR3 contains 17 residues. Germline loops: CDR1 ENHRY, CDR2 SYGVKD. After removal of 2 bases from V and 2 bases from J, the junction contained 5 bases not matched to a gene. CDR3 sequence: CAISEPGLAGPTDTQYF. The DNA of the CDR3 is TGTGCCATCAGTGAGCCCGGACTAGCGGGGCCCACAGATACGCAGTATTTT.

This clonotype was observed a handful of times. The chain links TRBV11-2 to TRBJ2-7; D not certain. The germline CDR1 and CDR2 sequences are SGHAT and FQNNGV. V shed 5 bases and J shed 3 bases, with 11 bases lying between them. This CDR3 region has 13 residues. CDR3: CASSALSDYEQYF. CDR3 DNA sequence: TGTGCCAGCAGCGCCCTATCGGACTACGAGCAGTACTTC.

The sample holds a few counts of this clonotype. J is TRBJ2-2 and V is TRBV6-5; no firm D call. Germline V gene data show CDR1 as MNHEY and CDR2 as SVGAGI. This CDR3 is 14 amino acids long. V shed 2 bases and J shed 0 bases, with 4 bases lying between them. In nucleotides, the CDR3 is TGTGCCAGCAGTTACCCAACGAACACCGGGGAGCTGTTTTTT. This translates into CASSYPTNTGELFF.

This clonotype was seen more than once but under ten times. J is TRBJ2-7 and V is TRBV5-1; 7 nucleotides align to TRBD1. Germline V lookup: CDR1 SGHRS, CDR2 YFSETQ. The CDR3 loop spans 12 amino acids. J gave up 2 bases and V 7 bases, and 3 bases lay outside the gene matches. DNA of the CDR3: TGCGCCAGCCGGGACAGACCCTACGAGCAGTACTTC. Its translation: CASRDRPYEQYF.

There are a few counts of this clonotype. This rearrangement joins TRBV29-1 to TRBJ2-5, with D possibly matching TRBD1 (5 bases). Trimming removed 1 base at V and 5 bases at J, with 20 bases between. In germline, CDR1 is SQVTM, CDR2 ANQGSEA. This CDR3 is built from 16 residues. The DNA for the CDR3 is TGCAGCGTTGAAGGACAGAATAGGCACAACGGGGAGACCCAGTACTTC. This codes for CSVEGQNRHNGETQYF.

This CDR3 is CAISEWIYHYGYTF. Written as DNA, the CDR3 is TGTGCCATCAGTGAGTGGATTTACCACTATGGCTACACCTTC. The rearrangement links TRBV10-3 to TRBJ1-2; D gene ambiguous. Germline CDR1 ENHRY, CDR2 SYGVKD. This CDR3 contains 14 residues. V was pared by 1 base and J by 3 bases, with 9 bases between.

The genes are TRBV7-6 and TRBJ1-5, with D possibly being TRBD1 (6 bases). The germline CDR1 and CDR2 sequences are SGHVS and FNYEAQ. The CDR3 length is 15 residues. Trimming removed 1 base at V and 3 bases at J, with 10 bases between. The CDR3, as DNA: TGTGCCAGCAGCTTAGGTAGGGGGAACAATCAGCCCCAGCATTTT. It codes for CASSLGRGNNQPQHF.

There are a few counts of this clonotype. The J gene is TRBJ2-7, the V gene TRBV14; D gene unclear. Germline V gene data show CDR1 as SGHDN and CDR2 as FVKESK. The V end was cut by 6 bases, the J end by 0 bases, with 12 bases between. The CDR3 covers 14 residues. Here the CDR3 reads CASRSTWSSYEQYF. CDR3 DNA sequence: TGTGCCAGCAGATCGACGTGGAGCTCCTACGAGCAGTACTTC. Using reference TRBV14 and TRBJ2-7 for the parts outside the CDR3, the full variable domain is EAGVTQFPSHSVIEKGQTVTLRCDPISGHDNLYWYRRVMGKEIKFLLHFVKESKQDESGMPNNRFLAERTGGTYSTLKVQPAELEDSGVYFCASRSTWSSYEQYFGPGTRLTVT.